Reported below is one T cell receptor (beta chain). Looked up from germline, CDR1 is SGHNT and CDR2 is YENEEA. V was cut by 4 bases and J by 4 bases, with 11 bases left in between. CDR3 size: 14 residues. This record belongs to a study of blood T cell repertoires in COVID-19. About the study: The study drew acute and convalescent COVID-19 samples from the United States, Italy and Spain. Sources were T cells, B-cell-depleted T cells, or PBMCs; the material itself was cDNA or gDNA.

Original processing notes: Nucleated cell counts were estimated from reference gene primer amplification. Profiled with immunoSEQ multiplex PCR; TCRdb holds only in-frame clones, not every one. V, J and clone size reflect that table, while D and trimming were determined from the DNA. The sample holds around 220,000 clones, 79% seen once. Sample: peripheral blood. The receptor was isolated from a woman between 40 and 50 years old with active or convalescent COVID-19. The genes are TRBV11-3 and TRBJ2-1; tentatively, D is TRBD1 (6 bases). The CDR3 nucleotides are TGTGCCAGCAGCTCGACAGGCCCTTACAATGAGCAGTTCTTC. This codes for CASSSTGPYNEQFF.